The present T cell receptor (beta chain) was sequenced within a study of OX40 agonist ivuxolimab in advanced cancers. About the research overall: Prior checkpoint blockade (anti-PD-1, anti-PD-L1 or anti-CTLA-4) was permitted; 35% to 50% had it.

Clones were sequenced by immunoSEQ multiplex PCR, and TCRdb holds only the in-frame ones, with some missing. Of more than 50,000 clones in the sample, around 93% were seen once. Blood sampling was done at baseline, cycle 4 day 1, and cycle 7 day 1. The V end was cut by 0 bases, the J end by 6 bases, with 12 bases between. The length of the CDR3 is 15 residues. CDR1 SGHDN and CDR2 FVKESK come from the germline V gene. A word on this clone: Its cognate antigen is unknown.

The study's findings and limits: At doses 0.1 to 3.0 mg/kg, CD4+ and CD8+ clones expanded.

This chain connects TRBV14 to TRBJ2-1, with a possible D match to TRBD2 (5 bases). The TCR originated in an adult with an advanced solid tumor such as melanoma, head and neck, liver or kidney cancer. Source: CD4+ or CD8+ T cells sorted from blood, taken in a trial of the OX40 agonist ivuxolimab. The CDR3 region is CASSQDWTAGNEQFF. The CDR3 region has the DNA TGTGCCAGCAGCCAAGACTGGACTGCCGGCAATGAGCAGTTCTTC.